The clone carrying this T cell receptor (beta chain) occurred a few times. CDR1 is SGHRS, CDR2 YFSETQ, per germline. This CDR3 is built from 13 residues. Trimming pared 3 bases from V and 8 bases from J, leaving 14 bases between. All donors were Caucasian adults living in Nashville, Tennessee. The data are from a study of shared clonotypes between healthy human individuals. Samples underwent the assay at deep level. The unsorted PBMC replicate PCRs were performed with approximately 0.3 ug DNA, 30,000 to 35,000 T cell genomes. Spread over ten immunoSEQ deep assay plates, unsorted PBMC DNA underwent sequencing. Some clones are missing from TCRdb's copy, which holds only in-frame ones; the method was immunoSEQ multiplex PCR. The repertoire has about 450,000 clones, 70% to 80% of them found once; the top ten carry over 10%.

The material sequenced was PBMCs. This sequence was found in a middle-aged woman in good health. Some clones in this sample may be carry-over from other donors' samples. The chain combines TRBV5-1 with TRBJ1-1, with D maybe TRBD1 (6 bases). CDR3 bases: TGCGCCAGCAGCTGGGGACAAGGAGACGAAGCTTTCTTT. Residues: CASSWGQGDEAFF. The complete variable domain, with remaining parts taken from reference TRBV5-1 and TRBJ1-1, reads KAGVTQTPRYLIKTRGQQVTLSCSPISGHRSVSWYQQTPGQGLQFLFEYFSETQRNKGNFPGRFSGRQFSNSRSEMNVSTLELGDSALYLCASSWGQGDEAFFGQGTRLTVV.